These T cell receptor beta chains were read from a single sample in a study of T cell responses to AZD1222 COVID-19 vaccine. TCRdb keeps only in-frame clones here, not all; method: immunoSEQ multiplex PCR. The data contain about 100,000 clones, approximately 89% of them seen just once; the ten biggest clones take up about 20%. This specimen was peripheral blood, taken on day 0 of AZD1222 vaccination. The source of these receptors is an adult in good health. Each CDR3 is given without its conserved first and last residue. Clone size appears in some rows only: once, few, many, or a class for an expanded clone.

TRBV6-2/TRBV6-3	TRBJ2-7	NA	ASSYSGWDRENYEQY
TRBV6-5	TRBJ1-1	NA	ASTLRENTEAF
TRBV18	TRBJ1-3	NA	ASSPGSGGRNTIY
TRBV6-2/TRBV6-3	TRBJ1-6	once	ASSITLGTEDIALH
TRBV9	TRBJ2-3	NA	ASSSSGGRTDTQY
TRBV29-1	TRBJ2-5	NA	RKFSGGAGETQY
TRBV7-9	TRBJ2-7	NA	ASSLETGGQY
TRBV11-2	TRBJ2-5	once	ASSPQGLAGGPVD
TRBV30	TRBJ1-3	NA	AWSVLGGNRNTIY
TRBV3-1/TRBV3-2	TRBJ2-7	NA	ASSQGLAGSSYEQY
TRBV9	TRBJ1-4	NA	ASSVIVGGTANEKLF
TRBV24-1	TRBJ1-1	NA	ATRAGKNTEAF
TRBV7-2	TRBJ1-1	NA	ASSHGDTEAF
TRBV28	TRBJ1-5	NA	ASSLGPSNQPQH
TRBV6-2/TRBV6-3	TRBJ2-7	NA	ASTPGDRVSYEQY
TRBV7-9	TRBJ1-2	few	ASSLVSMANYGYT
TRBV12-5	TRBJ2-3	NA	ASGPGDRTDTQY
TRBV15	TRBJ1-6	NA	ATKGPYSPLH
TRBV10-2	TRBJ2-1	few	ASSEIHLAGGPRNEQF
TRBV10-3	TRBJ2-2	once	AISESRGGTAELF
TRBV11-2	TRBJ2-1	NA	ASSLKGNEQF
TRBV7-4	TRBJ2-7	NA	ASTVTGTGNYEQY
TRBV6-5	TRBJ2-1	NA	ASSYGRQGSRNEQF
TRBV6-5	TRBJ1-2	NA	ATCLNRDVGGYT
TRBV5-6	TRBJ2-3	NA	ASSTGLGNQDTQY
TRBV6-5	TRBJ1-1	NA	ASEGRIKNTEAF
TRBV4-2	TRBJ2-7	NA	ASSQDPRGTGYEQY
TRBV11-2	TRBJ2-5	NA	ASSLVNRGETQY
TRBV19	TRBJ2-5	NA	ASSPSRDRETQY
TRBV10-3	TRBJ1-5	NA	AISGRQVNQPQH
TRBV5-1	TRBJ1-3	NA	ASSLGAGAGNTIY
TRBV2	TRBJ2-2	NA	ASSVAGGPITGELF
TRBV7-9	TRBJ1-2	NA	ASSLVGGNYGYT
TRBV19	TRBJ1-2	NA	ASSIFGAQGANYGYT
TRBV24-1	TRBJ2-7	NA	ATSERTASSYEQY
TRBV27	TRBJ2-7	NA	ASSLAGRAYEQY
TRBV5-1	TRBJ2-2	NA	ASSLGGENTGELF
TRBV21-1	TRBJ1-4	NA	ASSKRRFAPGQFLPSNEKLF
TRBV5-6	TRBJ1-5	few	ASSKWTGGGSFSNQPQH
TRBV7-2	TRBJ1-5	NA	ASSLGFSRGLWGQPQH
TRBV2	TRBJ2-5	NA	ASSSGETQY
TRBV4-2	TRBJ2-1	NA	ASSQVRDNEQF
TRBV18	TRBJ1-5	NA	ASSPGDSNQPQH
TRBV7-8	TRBJ1-3	NA	ASSRDGDTIY
TRBV5-8	TRBJ1-4	NA	ASSGRGGKLF
TRBV6-5	TRBJ1-2	NA	ASSAQGYGYT
TRBV18	TRBJ2-2	NA	ASSPARLQNTGELF
TRBV7-8	TRBJ2-1	NA	ASSFGLAGRNEQF
TRBV18	TRBJ1-2	NA	ASSLDRFSRGYT
TRBV7-2	TRBJ2-1	few	ASSLVSGDSSYNEQF
TRBV5-5	TRBJ2-7	NA	ASSLRQGVYEQY
TRBV10-3	TRBJ2-5	once	AIRGGPGETQY
TRBV30	TRBJ1-6	NA	AWTGGVWSYNSPLH
TRBV3-1/TRBV3-2	TRBJ1-1	NA	ASSQDPTGVEAF